The 32 T cell receptor delta chains listed next were all sequenced from one sample in a study of gamma-delta T cells after stem cell transplantation (dated by TCRdb to about 2016). The receptor library was made with RT-PCR. Sequencing relied on an Illumina MiSeq. In TCRdb, clones were called once more from the public reads by CATT, and rows of identical DNA were later combined. The sample data list 13,000 to 15,000 delta-chain clones, and about 30% of these were observed just once. The ten largest clones add up to less than 4.5% of the sample. Material for sequencing was gamma-delta T cells. All receptors come from a human donor. It is not recorded whose cells these are; they may come from a transplant donor.

This clone turned up a few times. This rearrangement joins TRDV1 to TRDJ1; 12 bases fit TRDD3. Germline CDR1 and CDR2: TSWWSYY and QGS. V was pared by 0 bases and J by 3 bases, with 14 bases of the junction left unmatched. CDR3 length: 20 residues. CDR3 in DNA: TGTGCTCTTGGGGAACTAGTCCCGAGGACTGGGGGATACTGTGCCGATAAACTCATCTTT. Its translation is CALGELVPRTGGYCADKLIF.

The gene calls are TRDV3 and TRDJ3; 7 nucleotides line up with TRDD3. The CDR3 contains 21 residues. Germline CDR1 TVYSNPD, CDR2 GDNSRS (reference sequence). V dropped 2 bases and J dropped 0; count of bases not matched to a gene: 19. Here the CDR3 DNA reads TGTGCCTTTTCCCGTCCTATACTGGGGTTGCGTTTCTCCTGGGACACCCGACAGATGTTTTTC. It translates to CAFSRPILGLRFSWDTRQMFF. The full variable domain, with the rest looked up from reference TRDV3 and TRDJ3, is CDKVTQSSPDQTVASGSEVVLLCTYDTVYSNPDLFWYRIRPDYSFQFVFYGDNSRSEGADFTQGRFSVKHILTQKAFHLVISPVRTEDSATYYCAFSRPILGLRFSWDTRQMFFGTGIKLFVEP.

This clone appeared a few times. The genes are TRDV1 and TRDJ1; D call uncertain. Deletions cut 3 bases from V and 0 bases from J, with 14 bases between. CDR1 and CDR2 (germline): TSWWSYY, QGS. The CDR3 extends over 16 amino acids. This CDR3 is CALGDPTRLYTDKLIF. CDR3 coding DNA: TGTGCTCTTGGGGATCCCACTCGGCTTTACACCGATAAACTCATCTTT.

This clone occurred a few times. The chain links TRDV1 to TRDJ1, with 9 bases that match TRDD3. The CDR3 extends over 21 amino acids. Trimming took 0 bases from V and 1 from J; bases not matched to a gene: 18. The germline V gene has CDR1 TSWWSYY and CDR2 QGS. CDR3 in DNA: TGTGCTCTTGGGGAACTAGGAATCTTTCCGATTCGGGGGGATACCACCGATAAACTCATCTTT. This translates into CALGELGIFPIRGDTTDKLIF.

This clone was seen a handful of times. The junction and the germline gene differ at one end; a read error may be behind it. This same CDR3 is encoded by further DNA sequences in the sample. The chain has TRDV2 and TRDJ3, with TRDD3 as a possible D gene (5 bases). This CDR3 spans 18 amino acids. Germline V gene lookup returns CDR1 GEAIGNYY and CDR2 EKD. In nucleotides, the CDR3 is TGTGCCTGTGACACTGGGGACCCAAACTCCTGGGACACCCGACAGATGTTCTTC. Amino acid sequence: CACDTGDPNSWDTRQMFF.

This clone was counted between two and nine times. The chain joins TRAV29/DV5 to TRDJ1; 11 bases fit TRDD3. This CDR3 has 22 amino acids. CDR1 and CDR2 (germline): NSMFDY, ISSIKDK. V lost 2 bases and J lost 0; bases outside the gene matches: 24. CDR3 residues: CAARTPFLLGDTRLLNTDKLIF. The CDR3 nucleotides read TGTGCAGCAAGGACACCCTTCCTCCTGGGGGATACCCGATTATTAAACACCGATAAACTCATCTTT.

This clone was seen more than once but under ten times. The chain combines TRDV3 with TRDJ1; TRDD2 might be the D (5 bases). CDR1 and CDR2 (germline): TVYSNPD, GDNSRS (reference sequence). This CDR3 spans 13 amino acids. V was pared by 3 bases and J by 1 base, with 12 bases between. The CDR3 sequence: CAFHAYRTDKLIF. The CDR3 coding sequence is TGTGCCTTCCATGCCTACCGCACCGATAAACTCATCTTT. The variable domain in full, completed from reference TRDV3 and TRDJ1, reads CDKVTQSSPDQTVASGSEVVLLCTYDTVYSNPDLFWYRIRPDYSFQFVFYGDNSRSEGADFTQGRFSVKHILTQKAFHLVISPVRTEDSATYYCAFHAYRTDKLIFGKGTRVTVEP.

This clone appeared a few times. The chain joins TRDV1 to TRDJ1; D is perhaps TRDD3 (6 bases). Germline CDR1 and CDR2: TSWWSYY and QGS. Trimming shortened V by 3 bases and J by 0 bases, and 32 bases separated the two germline ends. CDR3 length: 22 amino acids. CDR3 DNA: TGTGCTCTTGGGGATGGCTCTTCCCACACACGGGGGGAAAAGAGGTACACCGATAAACTCATCTTT. Translated, it gives CALGDGSSHTRGEKRYTDKLIF.

This clone was picked up a small number of times. V usage is TRDV1 and J usage is TRDJ1; D perhaps matches TRDD2 (6 bases). Germline CDR1 and CDR2: TSWWSYY and QGS. The CDR3 consists of 20 residues. V lost 4 bases, J lost 6 bases, and 33 bases lay in between. CDR3 sequence (DNA): TGTGCTCTTGGGGCTTCTCTCCTACGCCCTCATACAATTTTAGGGAATAAACTCATCTTT. It codes for CALGASLLRPHTILGNKLIF.

This clone turned up a few times. The gene calls are TRDV1 and TRDJ1; TRDD3 aligns across 12 bases. CDR1 TSWWSYY and CDR2 QGS come from the germline V gene. The V gene end was trimmed by 1 base and the J gene end by 2 bases; junction bases not matched to a gene: 8. The CDR3 sequence is 18 residues long. The CDR3 reads CALGEPSSWGIRTDKLIF. The DNA of the CDR3 is TGTGCTCTTGGGGAACCTTCCTCCTGGGGGATACGAACCGATAAACTCATCTTT.

V is TRDV3 and J is TRDJ1, with 7 bases that match TRDD3. CDR3 length equals 12 residues. V was pared by 4 bases and J by 0 bases, with 2 bases of the junction left unmatched. The germline CDR1 and CDR2 sequences are TVYSNPD and GDNSRS (reference sequence). The CDR3 sequence: CAWGGYTDKLIF. The CDR3 region has the DNA TGTGCCTGGGGGGGATACACCGATAAACTCATCTTT. The full variable domain, rest sourced from reference TRDV3 and TRDJ1, is CDKVTQSSPDQTVASGSEVVLLCTYDTVYSNPDLFWYRIRPDYSFQFVFYGDNSRSEGADFTQGRFSVKHILTQKAFHLVISPVRTEDSATYYCAWGGYTDKLIFGKGTRVTVEP.

The rearrangement joins TRAV29/DV5 to TRDJ2; D not certain. The ends were cut back, 2 bases at V and 4 bases at J, with 15 bases in the middle. Germline CDR1 reads NSMFDY; CDR2 reads ISSIKDK. The CDR3 extends over 15 amino acids. CDR3 in DNA: TGTGCAGCAAGTGCCGGTAAAGGGAAGACAGCACAACTCTTCTTT. Translated, it gives CAASAGKGKTAQLFF.

The chain recombines TRDV1 with TRDJ1; 9 bases line up with TRDD2. CDR1 and CDR2 from the germline V gene are TSWWSYY and QGS. J was trimmed by 0 bases and V by 0 bases; bases with no gene match: 26. This CDR3 spans 24 amino acids. The CDR3 sequence is CALGELRPAFLRTGEKGNTDKLIF. Here the CDR3 DNA reads TGTGCTCTTGGGGAACTTCGGCCAGCCTTCCTACGTACTGGGGAGAAGGGGAACACCGATAAACTCATCTTT.

Concerning this clone itself: Relative to the germline gene, one junction end is altered; a read error may explain this. V is TRDV1 and J is TRDJ1, with 10 bases that match TRDD3. The CDR3 spans 18 residues. Germline CDR1 is TSWWSYY and CDR2 is QGS. The CDR3 is CALVEFRGIRGYTDKLIF. In nucleotides, the CDR3 is TGTGCTCTTGTGGAATTTAGGGGGATACGCGGGTACACCGATAAACTCATCTTT.

This clone was detected only a few times. The chain uses TRDV3 and TRDJ1, with 12 bases matching TRDD3. V lost 2 bases, J lost 0 bases, and 28 bases stayed unmatched. Germline V gene lookup returns CDR1 TVYSNPD and CDR2 GDNSRS (reference sequence). This CDR3 has 23 amino acids. CDR3 protein: CAFSRPSLHWGIPGNEYTDKLIF. The CDR3 nucleotides are TGTGCCTTTTCAAGGCCTTCCTTGCACTGGGGGATACCGGGTAACGAGTACACCGATAAACTCATCTTT.

CDR3 nucleotides: TGTGCCTCGTTAAGGTCCTGGGACACCCGACAGATGTTTTTC. It specifies CASLRSWDTRQMFF. This sequence joins TRDV3 and TRDJ3; D remains ambiguous. V shed 4 bases and J shed 1 base, with 8 bases lying between them. Germline CDR1 reads TVYSNPD; CDR2 reads GDNSRS (reference sequence). The CDR3 runs 14 residues.

A few counts support this clone. The chain uses TRAV29/DV5 and TRDJ1; 7 positions match TRDD3. Germline loops: CDR1 NSMFDY, CDR2 ISSIKDK. V was clipped by 4 bases and J by 0 bases; unmatched bases: 9. This CDR3 is built from 15 residues. Here the CDR3 DNA reads TGTGCAGCAGTTCGGCTGGGGGCCAACACCGATAAACTCATCTTT. This gives the protein CAAVRLGANTDKLIF.

This clone was recorded only once. The chain employs TRDV1 and TRDJ1; TRDD3 agrees at 7 bases. With 0 bases clipped from V and 3 bases from J, the junction kept 25 bases outside the gene matches. Germline CDR1 and CDR2: TSWWSYY and QGS. This CDR3 contains 22 residues. CDR3 protein: CALGELKMCKTYWGHTSDKLIF. DNA for the CDR3: TGTGCTCTTGGGGAACTCAAAATGTGCAAGACATACTGGGGCCACACCTCCGATAAACTCATCTTT.

A note on this clone: This CDR3 is also generated by other DNA sequences in the sample. The chain has TRDV2 and TRDJ2; 11 bases are shared with TRDD3. Per the germline V gene, CDR1 is GEAIGNYY and CDR2 is EKD. The V and J ends lost 1 base and 1 base, in that order; junction bases with no gene match: 7. The CDR3 runs 18 residues. The CDR3 DNA reads TGTGCCTGTGACACGGTACTGGGGGATAAAAATTTGACAGCACAACTCTTCTTT. The encoded protein is CACDTVLGDKNLTAQLFF.

This clone was detected only a few times. This rearrangement joins TRDV1 to TRDJ1; TRDD3 matches 11 bases. The ends lost 4 bases at V and 1 base at J; junction bases unmatched: 26. This CDR3 contains 23 residues. Germline CDR1 and CDR2: TSWWSYY and QGS. CDR3 loop: CALGVYSKHWGIGSDVGTDKLIF. The CDR3 nucleotides read TGTGCTCTTGGGGTATACTCCAAGCACTGGGGGATAGGGAGTGATGTAGGCACCGATAAACTCATCTTT.

The chain uses TRDV2 and TRDJ1, with D uncertain. Per the germline V gene, CDR1 is GEAIGNYY and CDR2 is EKD. Trimming took 5 bases from V and 0 from J, leaving 24 bases between them. This CDR3 has 18 amino acids. The CDR3 DNA sequence: TGTGCCTGTGCCCGACTCCGTCACCGGGGTTTGTACACCGATAAACTCATCTTT. It specifies CACARLRHRGLYTDKLIF.

The chain recombines TRDV2 with TRDJ1; 9 nucleotides match TRDD3. The CDR3 runs to 16 residues. V lost 0 bases to trimming and J lost 1 base; unmatched junction nucleotides: 5. Germline lookup yields CDR1 GEAIGNYY and CDR2 EKD. CDR3 in DNA: TGTGCCTGTGACACCGGACTGGGGGACCCCACCGATAAACTCATCTTT. Its protein product is CACDTGLGDPTDKLIF.

A few counts support this clone. The chain is built from TRDV2 and TRDJ1; TRDD3 matches 12 bases. This CDR3 is built from 13 residues. CDR1 GEAIGNYY and CDR2 EKD come from the germline V gene. The junction had 1 base not matched to a gene; V was cut back by 3 bases and J by 6 bases. The CDR3 spells CACDYWGIHKLIF. CDR3 nucleotide sequence: TGTGCCTGTGACTACTGGGGGATACATAAACTCATCTTT.

This rearrangement joins TRDV3 to TRDJ1; D not resolved. The CDR3 length is 10 residues. Trimming stripped 0 bases from V and 5 bases from J, with 4 bases between. Germline V gene sequence: CDR1 TVYSNPD, CDR2 GDNSRS (reference sequence). The CDR3 is CAFRDDKLIF. The CDR3, as DNA: TGTGCCTTTAGGGATGATAAACTCATCTTT.

With respect to this clone: Other DNA variants within this sample encode the same CDR3. The chain combines TRDV2 with TRDJ3; 13 nucleotides align to TRDD3. The CDR3 loop spans 19 amino acids. Germline loops: CDR1 GEAIGNYY, CDR2 EKD. The ends lost 1 base at V and 2 bases at J; junction bases unmatched: 4. This CDR3 is CACDTVLGDTAWDTRQMFF. The DNA for the CDR3 is TGTGCCTGTGACACGGTACTGGGGGATACGGCCTGGGACACCCGACAGATGTTTTTC.

The gene calls are TRDV1 and TRDJ1; 9 bases map to TRDD3. CDR3 length: 23 amino acids. Germline trimming cut 0 bases from V and 0 bases from J; bases unmatched to any gene: 23. Per germline, CDR1 TSWWSYY and CDR2 QGS. The DNA for the CDR3 is TGTGCTCTTGGGGAACTCTGTCTTAAGTACTGGGGATACGGACCCTACTACACCGATAAACTCATCTTT. This sequence encodes CALGELCLKYWGYGPYYTDKLIF.

Points on this clone: One end of the junction does not line up with germline, which may come from a read error. This sample also contains other DNA sequences that code for the same CDR3. The chain has TRDV3 and TRDJ1; 13 bases line up with TRDD3. The germline V gene encodes CDR1 TVYSNPD and CDR2 GDNSRS (reference sequence). This CDR3 region has 18 residues. DNA of the CDR3: TGTGCCTTTAGGACTTACTGGGGGATACGGGAGTACACCGATAAACTTATCTTT. Translation: CAFRTYWGIREYTDKLIF.

This chain connects TRDV1 to TRDJ1, with D possibly matching TRDD3 (6 bases). The V gene's germline CDR1 is TSWWSYY and CDR2 QGS. This CDR3 contains 17 residues. Trimming stripped 0 bases from V and 8 bases from J, with 22 bases between. The CDR3 DNA reads as TGTGCTCTTGGGGAACTCGCCCGGGGTCCACTGGGCAAAAAACTCATCTTT. This gives the protein CALGELARGPLGKKLIF.

The gene calls are TRDV1 and TRDJ1; TRDD3 matches 11 bases. CDR1 and CDR2 from the germline V gene are TSWWSYY and QGS. Trimming cost V 3 bases and J 2 bases; bases outside gene matches: 14. CDR3 size: 19 residues. CDR3 bases: TGTGCTCTTGGGGAGAACACGCCCGTGGGGGATACGGCTACCGATAAACTCATCTTT. Translated: CALGENTPVGDTATDKLIF.

The genes are TRDV2 and TRDJ2; perhaps TRDD3 as D (5 bases). Trimming cost V 0 bases and J 2 bases, with 12 bases left between them. Germline assignment: CDR1 GEAIGNYY and CDR2 EKD. This CDR3 comprises 16 residues. The CDR3 DNA reads as TGTGCCTGTGACACCGGTCGGGGGGGGTTGACAGCACAACTCTTCTTT. It codes for CACDTGRGGLTAQLFF.

This clone was recorded a few times. The chain is built from TRDV2 and TRDJ1; 7 bases line up with TRDD3. The CDR3 is made up of 17 amino acids. From germline, CDR1 is GEAIGNYY and CDR2 EKD. V lost 0 bases to trimming and J lost 0 bases; unmatched junction nucleotides: 9. The CDR3 here is CACDTAPGGRNTDKLIF. DNA of the CDR3: TGTGCCTGTGACACCGCTCCTGGGGGGCGGAACACCGATAAACTCATCTTT.

This clone was picked up a small number of times. The J gene is TRDJ2, the V gene TRDV3, with 10 nucleotides matching TRDD3. In germline, CDR1 is TVYSNPD, CDR2 GDNSRS (reference sequence). There are 14 residues in the CDR3. Trimming cost V 2 bases and J 0 bases; bases outside gene matches: 0. CDR3 sequence (DNA): TGTGCCTTTGGGGGATACGCTTTGACAGCACAACTCTTCTTT. It yields the protein CAFGGYALTAQLFF.